This TCR beta chain derives from a study of naive and memory T cell subsets. Points from the study as a whole: In CD4 and CD8 cells, diversity dropped from naive through EMRA.

Germline lookup yields CDR1 DFQATT and CDR2 SNEGSKA (reference sequence). Germline trimming cut 6 bases from V and 5 bases from J; bases unmatched to any gene: 18. The CDR3 is 16 residues long. Two oligonucleotides, mixed equimolar, formed the beta constant-region primer covering TRBC1 and TRBC2. The ligated cDNA underwent four PCR rounds using SP2 and nested alpha and beta constant-region primers. TCRdb re-analysed the UMI-ligation and nested PCR reads in MiXCR, keeping a single row per CDR3 protein. This table has under 35,000 distinct CDR3 sequences, around 10% appearing once. In this sample, this clonotype turned up a few times. Its target is not known.

The receptor was derived from a human donor in good health. The chain is built from TRBV20-1 and TRBJ2-5; 7 bases fit TRBD1. The sequenced sample was effector memory CD4+ T cells from blood. Subset in this sample: effector memory, CD45RA- CD27-. CDR3 loop: CSARGQEYRRRETQYF. The CDR3 DNA reads TGCAGTGCCCGAGGACAGGAATATAGACGGCGCGAGACCCAGTACTTC.